This TCR beta chain originates from a study of blood T cells in healthy people across ages. Whole-study results and caveats: Unknown donor CMV status possibly confounded expanded clonotype changes.

Regarding this clonotype: Antigen specificity is unknown. A junction end diverges from the germline sequence, so it may reflect a read error.

The germline CDR1 and CDR2 sequences are LGHNA and YSLEER. The CDR3 is made up of 16 amino acids. Together with a sample-barcoded 5' primer, a J-beta primer mix was included in a second PCR lasting roughly 6 to 12 cycles. TCRdb reanalysed the 5' RACE reads using MiXCR and keeps one entry per CDR3 protein. The sample lists some 1.5 million distinct CDR3 sequences, 28% occurring once. The rearrangement joins TRBV4-3 to TRBJ2-3, with TRBD2 as a possible D gene (6 bases). The sequenced material came from blood. The sequence came from a young woman in good health. The CDR3 spells CASSQSRDYYTDAQYF. Written as DNA, the CDR3 is TGCGCCAGCAGCCAGTCGCGGGATTATTACACAGATGCGCAGTATTTT.